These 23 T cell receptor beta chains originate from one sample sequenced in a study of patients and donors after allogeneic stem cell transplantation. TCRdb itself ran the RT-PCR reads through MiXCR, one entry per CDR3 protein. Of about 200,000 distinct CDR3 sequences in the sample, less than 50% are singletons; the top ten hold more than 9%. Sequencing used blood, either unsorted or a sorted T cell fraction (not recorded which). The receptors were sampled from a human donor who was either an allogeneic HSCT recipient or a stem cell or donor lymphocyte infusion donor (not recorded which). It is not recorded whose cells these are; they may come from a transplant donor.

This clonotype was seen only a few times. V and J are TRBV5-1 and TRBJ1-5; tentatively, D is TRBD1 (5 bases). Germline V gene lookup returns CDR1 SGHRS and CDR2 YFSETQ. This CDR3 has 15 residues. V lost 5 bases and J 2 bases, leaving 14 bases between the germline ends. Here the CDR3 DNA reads TGCGCCAGCAGTCACAGTGGAGGGGGCAATCAGCCCCAGCATTTT. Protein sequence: CASSHSGGGNQPQHF. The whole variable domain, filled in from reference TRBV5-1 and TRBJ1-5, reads KAGVTQTPRYLIKTRGQQVTLSCSPISGHRSVSWYQQTPGQGLQFLFEYFSETQRNKGNFPGRFSGRQFSNSRSEMNVSTLELGDSALYLCASSHSGGGNQPQHFGDGTRLSIL.

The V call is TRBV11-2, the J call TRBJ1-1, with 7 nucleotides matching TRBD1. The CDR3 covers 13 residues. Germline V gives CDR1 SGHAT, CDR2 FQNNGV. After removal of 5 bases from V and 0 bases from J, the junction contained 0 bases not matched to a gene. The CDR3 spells CASSGQVNTEAFF. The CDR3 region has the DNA TGTGCCAGCAGCGGACAGGTGAACACTGAAGCTTTCTTT.

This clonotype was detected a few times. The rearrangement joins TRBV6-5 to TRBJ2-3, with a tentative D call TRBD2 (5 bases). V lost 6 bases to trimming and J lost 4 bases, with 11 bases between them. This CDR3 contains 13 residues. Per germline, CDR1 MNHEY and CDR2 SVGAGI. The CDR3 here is CASRLFGADTQYF. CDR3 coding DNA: TGTGCCAGCAGACTGTTCGGGGCAGATACGCAGTATTTT.

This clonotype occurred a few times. The CDR3 bases are TGCAGTGCTAGAGATCCAGGAGGGACTTCCTCCTACGAGCAGTACTTC. It yields the protein CSARDPGGTSSYEQYF. The V and J genes are TRBV20-1 and TRBJ2-7, with D possibly matching TRBD2 (6 bases). The ends were cut back, 0 bases at V and 0 bases at J, with 15 bases in the middle. The germline V gene has CDR1 DFQATT and CDR2 SNEGSKA (reference sequence). The CDR3 runs to 16 residues.

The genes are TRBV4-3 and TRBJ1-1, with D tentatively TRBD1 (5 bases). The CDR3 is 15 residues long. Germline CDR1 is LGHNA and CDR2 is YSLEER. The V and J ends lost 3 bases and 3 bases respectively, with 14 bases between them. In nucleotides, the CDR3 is TGCGCCAGCAGCCAGCGCCTTGGGGGATACACTGAAGCTTTCTTT. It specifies CASSQRLGGYTEAFF.

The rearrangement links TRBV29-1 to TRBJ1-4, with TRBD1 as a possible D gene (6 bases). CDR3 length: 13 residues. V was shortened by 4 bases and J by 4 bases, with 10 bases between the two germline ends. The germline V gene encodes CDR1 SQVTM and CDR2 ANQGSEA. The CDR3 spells CSVVRGDNEKLFF. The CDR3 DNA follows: TGCAGCGTTGTCAGGGGAGATAATGAAAAACTGTTTTTT.

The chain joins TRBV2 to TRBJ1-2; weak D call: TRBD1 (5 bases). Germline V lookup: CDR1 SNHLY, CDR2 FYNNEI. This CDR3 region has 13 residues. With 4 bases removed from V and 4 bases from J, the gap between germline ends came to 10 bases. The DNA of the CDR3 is TGTGCCAGCAGTGTGGGGCCGGGCTATGGCTACACCTTC. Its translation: CASSVGPGYGYTF.

The CDR3 loop is CSARNPGRLMNTEAFF. The CDR3 region has the DNA TGCAGTGCTAGGAATCCAGGGCGCCTCATGAACACTGAAGCTTTCTTT. The chain links TRBV20-1 to TRBJ1-1; D is possibly TRBD1 (5 bases). Germline values: CDR1 DFQATT, CDR2 SNEGSKA (reference sequence). Trimming cost V 3 bases and J 0 bases, with 17 bases left between them. The CDR3 length is 16 residues.

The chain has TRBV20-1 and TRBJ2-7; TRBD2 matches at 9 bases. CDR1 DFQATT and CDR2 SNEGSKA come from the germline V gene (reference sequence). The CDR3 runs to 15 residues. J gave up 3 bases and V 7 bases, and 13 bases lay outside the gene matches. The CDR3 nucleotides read TGCAGTGGTACGGGACTAGCCATGACTCTCTACGAGCAGTACTTC. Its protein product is CSGTGLAMTLYEQYF.

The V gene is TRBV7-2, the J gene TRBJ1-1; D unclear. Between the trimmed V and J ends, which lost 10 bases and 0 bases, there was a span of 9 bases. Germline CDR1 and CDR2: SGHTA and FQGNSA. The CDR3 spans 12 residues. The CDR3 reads CATKVLNTEAFF. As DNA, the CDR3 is TGTGCCACCAAGGTCCTGAACACTGAAGCTTTCTTT.

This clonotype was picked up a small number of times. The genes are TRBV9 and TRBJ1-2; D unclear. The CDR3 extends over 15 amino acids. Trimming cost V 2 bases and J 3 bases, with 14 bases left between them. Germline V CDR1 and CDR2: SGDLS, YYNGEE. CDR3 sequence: CASSVRPETHYGYTF. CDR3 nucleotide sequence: TGTGCCAGCAGCGTCAGGCCCGAAACTCACTATGGCTACACCTTC. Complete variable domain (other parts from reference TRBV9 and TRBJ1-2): DSGVTQTPKHLITATGQRVTLRCSPRSGDLSVYWYQQSLDQGLQFLIQYYNGEERAKGNILERFSAQQFPDLHSELNLSSLELGDSALYFCASSVRPETHYGYTFGSGTRLTVV.

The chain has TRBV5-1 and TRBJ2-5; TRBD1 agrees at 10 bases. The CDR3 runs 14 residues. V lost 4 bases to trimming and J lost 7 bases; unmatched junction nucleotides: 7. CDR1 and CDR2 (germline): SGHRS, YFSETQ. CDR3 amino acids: CASSPTGGMGTQYF. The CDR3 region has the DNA TGCGCCAGCAGCCCGACAGGGGGCATGGGGACCCAGTACTTC.

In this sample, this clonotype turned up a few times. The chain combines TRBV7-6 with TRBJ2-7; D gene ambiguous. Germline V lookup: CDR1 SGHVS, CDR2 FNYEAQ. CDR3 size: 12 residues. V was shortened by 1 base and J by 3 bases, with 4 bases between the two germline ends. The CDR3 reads CASSLVGYEQYF. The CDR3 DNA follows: TGTGCCAGCAGCTTAGTAGGCTACGAGCAGTACTTC. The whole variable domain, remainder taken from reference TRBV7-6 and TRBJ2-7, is GAGVSQSPRYKVTKRGQDVALRCDPISGHVSLYWYRQALGQGPEFLTYFNYEAQQDKSGLPNDRFSAERPEGSISTLTIQRTEQRDSAMYRCASSLVGYEQYFGPGTRLTVT.

This CDR3 reads CASSAVGGEQYF. CDR3 sequence (DNA): TGTGCCAGCAGCGCCGTAGGCGGCGAGCAGTACTTC. The J gene is TRBJ2-7, the V gene TRBV9; D is ambiguous. CDR1 is SGDLS, CDR2 YYNGEE, per germline. V was clipped by 3 bases and J by 6 bases, with 10 bases between them. The CDR3 runs 12 residues.

This CDR3 is CASSFDRRQPQHF. In nucleotides, the CDR3 is TGTGCCAGCAGTTTCGACAGGCGTCAGCCCCAGCATTTT. The rearrangement links TRBV12-3 or TRBV12-4 to TRBJ1-5, with D possibly matching TRBD1 (6 bases). V dropped 3 bases and J dropped 6 bases, with 9 bases sitting between them. The CDR3 runs 13 residues.

The CDR3 nucleotides read TGTGCCAGCAGTTACGTATCGAAGAACACTGAAGCTTTCTTT. Its translation: CASSYVSKNTEAFF. V usage is TRBV6-2 or TRBV6-3 and J usage is TRBJ1-1; unclear D gene. Germline-derived CDR1 and CDR2 are MNHEY and SVGEGT. Trimming took off 2 bases at V and 1 base at J, with 8 bases between the two ends. The CDR3 covers 14 residues.

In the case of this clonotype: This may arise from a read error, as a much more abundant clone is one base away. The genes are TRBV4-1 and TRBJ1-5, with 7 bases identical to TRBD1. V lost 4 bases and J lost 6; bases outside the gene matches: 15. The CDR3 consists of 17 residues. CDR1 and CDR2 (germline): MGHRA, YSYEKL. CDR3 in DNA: TGCGCCAGCAGCCGAACAGGGGCGGGACACCTCATTCAGCCCCAGCATTTT. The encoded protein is CASSRTGAGHLIQPQHF.

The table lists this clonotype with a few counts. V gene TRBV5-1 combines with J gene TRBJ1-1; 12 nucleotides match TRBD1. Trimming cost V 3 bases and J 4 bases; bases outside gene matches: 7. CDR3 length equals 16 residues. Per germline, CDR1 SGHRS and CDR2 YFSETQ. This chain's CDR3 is CASSYRDRGLGTEAFF. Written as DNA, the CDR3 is TGCGCCAGCAGCTACCGGGACAGGGGGCTTGGCACTGAAGCTTTCTTT. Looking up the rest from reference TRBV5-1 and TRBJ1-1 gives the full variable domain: KAGVTQTPRYLIKTRGQQVTLSCSPISGHRSVSWYQQTPGQGLQFLFEYFSETQRNKGNFPGRFSGRQFSNSRSEMNVSTLELGDSALYLCASSYRDRGLGTEAFFGQGTRLTVV.

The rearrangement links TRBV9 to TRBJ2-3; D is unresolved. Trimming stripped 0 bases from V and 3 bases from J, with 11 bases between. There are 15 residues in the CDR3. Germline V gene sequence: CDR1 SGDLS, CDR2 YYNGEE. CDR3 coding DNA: TGTGCCAGCAGCGTAGCTACGGCGACGACAGATACGCAGTATTTT. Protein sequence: CASSVATATTDTQYF.

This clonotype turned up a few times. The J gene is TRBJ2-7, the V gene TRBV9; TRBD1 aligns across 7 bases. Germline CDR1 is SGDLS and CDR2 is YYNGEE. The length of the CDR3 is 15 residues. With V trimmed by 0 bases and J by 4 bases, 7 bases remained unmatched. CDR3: CASSVAPGGKYEQYF. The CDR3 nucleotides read TGTGCCAGCAGCGTAGCCCCAGGGGGAAAATACGAGCAGTACTTC.

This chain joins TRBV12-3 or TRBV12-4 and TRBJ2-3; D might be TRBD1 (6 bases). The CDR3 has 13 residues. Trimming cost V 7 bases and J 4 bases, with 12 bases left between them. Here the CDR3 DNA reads TGTGCCAGCAACTTACAGGGCCCAGATACGCAGTATTTT. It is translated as CASNLQGPDTQYF.

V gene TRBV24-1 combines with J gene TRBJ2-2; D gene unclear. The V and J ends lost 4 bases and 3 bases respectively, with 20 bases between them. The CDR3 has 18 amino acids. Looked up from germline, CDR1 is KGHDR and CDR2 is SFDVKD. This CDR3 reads CATSDRLSLGSHTGELFF. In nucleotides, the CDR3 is TGTGCCACCAGTGACCGCTTGTCCCTCGGGTCGCACACCGGGGAGCTGTTTTTT.

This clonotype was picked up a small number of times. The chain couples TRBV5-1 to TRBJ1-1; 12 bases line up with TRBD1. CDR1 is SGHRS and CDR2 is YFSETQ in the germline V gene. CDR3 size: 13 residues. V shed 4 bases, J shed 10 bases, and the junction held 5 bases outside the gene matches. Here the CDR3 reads CASSPRDRGRAFF. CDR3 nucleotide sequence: TGCGCCAGCAGCCCCCGGGACAGGGGGCGAGCTTTCTTT.